Shown below are 2 T cell receptor beta chains from a single sample sequenced in a study of regulatory T cells in long-lasting Graves disease (dated by TCRdb to about 2021). In light of the paper, this sample's time point label describes: newly diagnosed GD, antithyroid drugs for less than 3 months. For both TCR sequencing and RNA sequencing, RNA was extracted from PBMCs using TRIzol. Receptors were amplified or captured by multiplex PCR. The reads were generated on an Illumina HiSeq 4000. CDR3 regions were amplified by Arm-PCR with iRepertoire HTBI primers to construct TCR beta libraries. The public sequencing data were trimmed at Q25 with fastp and processed into clonotypes with MiXCR by TCRdb, which kept only in-frame beta chains. Every entry covers one CDR3 protein and lists the most common genes and DNA from its rows. For this sample there are 350,000 to 500,000 distinct CDR3 sequences; 14% appear just once. Of the sample, over 15% falls within the top ten clones.

These same data were also listed under a study on T cells in Graves' hyperthyroidism and ophthalmopathy.

Material: peripheral blood mononuclear cells (PBMCs), obtained at new diagnosis, from a patient treated with antithyroid drugs. The receptors originated from a woman aged 50 to 65 with Graves disease. Donor details come from another sample of the same person, matched by shared clones.

This clonotype was found many times. This chain joins TRBV2 and TRBJ1-5, with 9 nucleotides matching TRBD1. This CDR3 contains 15 residues. Germline loops: CDR1 SNHLY, CDR2 FYNNEI. V shed 8 bases and J 0 bases; nucleotides not matched to a gene: 5. The CDR3 sequence is CASREQGASNQPQHF. The CDR3 DNA is TGTGCCAGCCGAGAACAGGGGGCTAGCAATCAGCCCCAGCATTTT.

The chain is built from TRBV29-1 and TRBJ2-1; 7 nucleotides agree with TRBD1. The J call is uncertain, as TRBJ2-3 better fits the DNA end. The CDR3 is 13 amino acids. CDR1 is SQVTM, CDR2 ANQGSEA, per germline. CDR3 sequence (DNA): TGCAGCGTCGAAAGGGGGCGCGGGGATACGCAGTATTTT. Its translation: CSVERGRGDTQYF.